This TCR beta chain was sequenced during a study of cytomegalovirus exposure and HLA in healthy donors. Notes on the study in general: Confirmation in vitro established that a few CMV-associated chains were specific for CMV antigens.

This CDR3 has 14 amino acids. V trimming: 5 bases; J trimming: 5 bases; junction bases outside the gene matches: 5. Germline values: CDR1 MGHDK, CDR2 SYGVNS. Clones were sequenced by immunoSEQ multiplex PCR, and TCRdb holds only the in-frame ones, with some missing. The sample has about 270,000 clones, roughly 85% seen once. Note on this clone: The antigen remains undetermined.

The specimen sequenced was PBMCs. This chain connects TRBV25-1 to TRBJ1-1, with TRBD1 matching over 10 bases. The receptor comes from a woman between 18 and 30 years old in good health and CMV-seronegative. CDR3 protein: CASSYRDRGTEAFF. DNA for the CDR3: TGTGCCAGCAGTTACCGGGACAGGGGAACTGAAGCTTTCTTT.